This is a list of T cell receptor beta chains from one sample in a study of blood T cell repertoires in COVID-19. Only in-frame clones appear in the TCRdb table, and some are missing; sequencing was by immunoSEQ multiplex PCR. The repertoire includes over 70,000 clones, about 80% of them detected once, and around 10% sits in the top ten. The source material was peripheral blood. The receptors derive from a woman in her 70s with acute or convalescent COVID-19. Each CDR3 is given with its conserved first and last residue. A D gene is named only where the DNA matches it firmly.

d_call v_call cdr3_aa
NA TRBV9 CASSVGGQGTIYEQYF
TRBD1 TRBV4-3 CASSPVGAGGSGELFF
TRBD2 TRBV7-2 CASSGSFGLAGVEQYF
NA TRBV11-2 CASSLGVTGGSNQPQHF
NA TRBV28 CASSIEGKGNQPQHF
NA TRBV7-8 CASSLMVARAHNEQFF
TRBD1 TRBV27 CASRAPGGLNEQFF
NA TRBV5-4 CASSLDYTDTQYF
NA TRBV30 CAWKPPGGSGNTIYF
TRBD1 TRBV27 CASSLAGTGGRYYGYTF
TRBD2 TRBV9 CASSPASGGGITDTQYF
TRBD2 TRBV3-1/TRBV3-2 CASSPQPGAGVGNEQFF
NA TRBV28 CASSPPEPPLHF
TRBD2 TRBV7-3 CASAAGGFNEQFF
NA TRBV5-4 CASSKKGISADTQYF
NA TRBV2 CASTGNYNSPLHF
NA TRBV5-1 CASSLLGHYYEQYF
NA TRBV15 CATSRGQANQPQHF
TRBD1 TRBV6-5 CASAETGGIGEQFF
TRBD1 TRBV5-5 CASSFVTGSYEQYF
NA TRBV6-5 CASSYDPGSTDTQYF
NA TRBV14 CASSHDTYEQYF
NA TRBV6-2/TRBV6-3 CASSYGGGFDSNQPQHF